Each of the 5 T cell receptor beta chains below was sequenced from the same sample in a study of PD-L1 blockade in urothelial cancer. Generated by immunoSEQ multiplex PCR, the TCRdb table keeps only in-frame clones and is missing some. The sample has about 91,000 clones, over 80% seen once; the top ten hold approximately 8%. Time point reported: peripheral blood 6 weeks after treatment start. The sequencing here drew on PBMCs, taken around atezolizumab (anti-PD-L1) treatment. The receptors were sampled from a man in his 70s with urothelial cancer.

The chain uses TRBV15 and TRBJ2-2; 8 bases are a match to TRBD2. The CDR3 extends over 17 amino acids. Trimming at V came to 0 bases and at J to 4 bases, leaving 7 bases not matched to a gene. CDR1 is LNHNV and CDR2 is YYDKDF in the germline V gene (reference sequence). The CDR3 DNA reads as TGTGCCACCAGCAGAGATTTGAGACTAGCGAGCACCGGGGAGCTGTTTTTT. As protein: CATSRDLRLASTGELFF.

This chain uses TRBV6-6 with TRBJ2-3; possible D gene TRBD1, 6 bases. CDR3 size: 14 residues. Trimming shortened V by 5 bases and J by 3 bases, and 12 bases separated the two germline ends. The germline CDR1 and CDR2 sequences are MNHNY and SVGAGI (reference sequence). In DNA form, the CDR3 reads TGTGCCAGCAGTCTTCTCACAGGGACAGATACGCAGTATTTT. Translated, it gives CASSLLTGTDTQYF.

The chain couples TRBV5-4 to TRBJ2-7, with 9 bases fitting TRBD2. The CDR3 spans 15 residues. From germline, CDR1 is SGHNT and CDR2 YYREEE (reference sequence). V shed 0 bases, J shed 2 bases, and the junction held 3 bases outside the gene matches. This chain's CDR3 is CASSLGGGRAYEQYF. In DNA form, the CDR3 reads TGTGCCAGCAGCTTGGGAGGCGGGAGGGCCTACGAGCAGTACTTC.

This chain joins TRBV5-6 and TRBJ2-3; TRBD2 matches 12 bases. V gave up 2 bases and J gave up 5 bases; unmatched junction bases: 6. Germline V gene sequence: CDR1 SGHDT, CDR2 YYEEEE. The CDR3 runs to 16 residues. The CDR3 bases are TGTGCCAGCAGCTTAAGACTAGCGGGAGTTATAGATACGCAGTATTTT. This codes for CASSLRLAGVIDTQYF. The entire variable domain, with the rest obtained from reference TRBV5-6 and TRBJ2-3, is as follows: DAGVTQSPTHLIKTRGQQVTLRCSPKSGHDTVSWYQQALGQGPQFIFQYYEEEERQRGNFPDRFSGHQFPNYSSELNVNALLLGDSALYLCASSLRLAGVIDTQYFGPGTRLTVL.

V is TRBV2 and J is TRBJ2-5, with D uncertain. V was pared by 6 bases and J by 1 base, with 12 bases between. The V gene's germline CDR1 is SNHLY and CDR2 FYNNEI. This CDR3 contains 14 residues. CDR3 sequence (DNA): TGTGCCAGCAGCGCCCGGGTATCCCAAGAGACCCAGTACTTC. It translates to CASSARVSQETQYF.